What follows is one T cell receptor (beta chain) and its context. Its matching antigen is unknown. This sample is drawn from a study of cytomegalovirus exposure and HLA in healthy donors. PCR amplification relied on 60 Vbeta primers (plus 13 Jbeta primers). The assay was immunoSEQ multiplex PCR, and TCRdb's table has in-frame clones only and misses some. The sample comprises around 150,000 clones, around 80% of which are singletons, and roughly 12% rests with the top ten. Germline values: CDR1 MGHRA, CDR2 YSYEKL. CDR3 length: 17 residues. The V gene lost 4 bases and the J gene lost 0 bases, with 16 bases spanning the gap. Study-wide results and limits: Within a later analysis, the majority of CMV-associated TCR beta chains appeared HLA-restricted. Versus the roughly 640-donor mean, an Asian-associated ancestry cluster reportedly showed fewer N-insertions in a later analysis.

Sequenced: PBMCs. The clonotype comes from a man aged 18 to 29 in good health and CMV-seropositive. This chain joins TRBV4-1 and TRBJ1-5; tentatively, D is TRBD1 (5 bases). CDR3 region: CASSRYLQDPSNQPQHF. CDR3 DNA: TGCGCCAGCAGCCGTTACCTACAGGACCCTAGCAATCAGCCCCAGCATTTT.